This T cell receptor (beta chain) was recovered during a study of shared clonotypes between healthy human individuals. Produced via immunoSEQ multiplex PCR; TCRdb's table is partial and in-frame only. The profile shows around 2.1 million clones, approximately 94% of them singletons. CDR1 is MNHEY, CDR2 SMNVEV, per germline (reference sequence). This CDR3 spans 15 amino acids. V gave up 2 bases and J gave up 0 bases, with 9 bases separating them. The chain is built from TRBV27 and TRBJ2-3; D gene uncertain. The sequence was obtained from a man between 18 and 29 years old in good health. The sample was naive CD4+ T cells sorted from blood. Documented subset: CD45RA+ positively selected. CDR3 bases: TGTGCCAGCAGTTTAAACAGACCGAGCACAGATACGCAGTATTTT. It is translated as CASSLNRPSTDTQYF.